These 19 T cell receptor beta chains share one sample of origin, sequenced in a study of liver allograft versus peripheral blood T cells. About the research overall: A comparison was made between T cell receptor repertoires in transplanted livers and those in recipients' peripheral blood.

TCRdb reprocessed the reads via MiXCR and lists one record per CDR3 protein. Of some 3,700 distinct CDR3 sequences in the sample, approximately 15% were seen once. The source is a human patient who had a liver transplant. The T cells may partly be graft donor cells.

With respect to this clonotype: Given a much more abundant clone one base away, this may be a read error. The chain is built from TRBV6-5 and TRBJ2-7; TRBD1 matches at 10 bases. This CDR3 is built from 15 residues. CDR1 MNHEY and CDR2 SVGAGI come from the germline V gene. CDR3 bases: TGTGCCAGCAGTTCCCGGGACAGGGGCCACTACGAGCGGTACGTC. It encodes CASSSRDRGHYERYV.

In its sample, this clonotype is medium-sized (0.01 to 0.1%). The chain carries TRBV6-5 and TRBJ1-1; 9 bases line up with TRBD1. Germline-derived CDR1 and CDR2 are MNHEY and SVGAGI. The CDR3 runs to 14 residues. V gave up 6 bases and J gave up 7 bases; unmatched junction bases: 9. The CDR3 sequence: CASRRTGGADEAFF. In DNA form, the CDR3 reads TGTGCCAGCAGACGTACAGGGGGCGCGGATGAAGCTTTCTTT.

The rearrangement joins TRBV20-1 to TRBJ2-7, with D possibly matching TRBD1 (5 bases). Trimming took 6 bases from V and 3 from J, leaving 24 bases between them. CDR1 DFQATT and CDR2 SNEGSKA come from the germline V gene (reference sequence). The CDR3 extends over 16 amino acids. CDR3 in amino acids: CSALGHSPLGDYEQYF. The DNA of the CDR3 is TGCAGTGCCCTCGGACACAGCCCCTTAGGAGACTACGAGCAGTACTTC.

This clonotype ranks as medium-sized. This chain links TRBV27 with TRBJ1-1, with D maybe TRBD1 (6 bases). Germline V gives CDR1 MNHEY, CDR2 SMNVEV (reference sequence). There are 15 residues in the CDR3. The ends were cut back, 8 bases at V and 0 bases at J, with 16 bases in the middle. The CDR3 sequence: CASRRGRSMNTEAFF. The DNA for the CDR3 is TGTGCCAGCCGCAGGGGCAGGTCGATGAACACTGAAGCTTTCTTT.

This clonotype was found many times. This sequence joins TRBV12-3 or TRBV12-4 and TRBJ1-5; TRBD1 is a possible D gene (5 bases). The CDR3 runs 13 residues. V lost 7 bases and J lost 2, with 9 bases in between. The CDR3 DNA reads as TGTGCCAGCACCGGAGGGGGCAATCAGCCCCAGCATTTT. Translating gives CASTGGGNQPQHF.

This clonotype is medium-sized within its sample. J is TRBJ2-6 and V is TRBV19; no clear D. Germline CDR1 reads LNHDA; CDR2 reads SQIVND (reference sequence). The CDR3 covers 14 residues. V was trimmed by 7 bases and J by 1 base, leaving 8 bases between them. CDR3 coding DNA: TGTGCCAGTACCGATCGATCTGGGGCCAACGTCCTGACTTTC. This translates into CASTDRSGANVLTF.

By sample share, this clonotype is medium-sized. V usage is TRBV7-2 and J usage is TRBJ1-2; D might be TRBD1 (6 bases). There are 16 residues in the CDR3. Germline assignment: CDR1 SGHTA and CDR2 FQGNSA. V was cut by 5 bases and J by 9 bases, with 25 bases left in between. The CDR3 spells CASSQSGTRGGLSYTF. The CDR3 DNA is TGTGCCAGCAGCCAGAGCGGGACACGGGGCGGGTTAAGCTACACCTTC.

This clonotype was seen only a few times. The V and J genes are TRBV29-1 and TRBJ2-1, with 10 bases fitting TRBD1. CDR1 and CDR2 from the germline V gene are SQVTM and ANQGSEA. The junction had 6 bases not matched to a gene; V was cut back by 6 bases and J by 7 bases. CDR3 length equals 13 residues. The CDR3: CSVTGQGWNEQFF. The CDR3 DNA is TGCAGCGTAACGGGACAGGGGTGGAATGAGCAGTTCTTC.

This clonotype showed up just a few times. J is TRBJ2-7 and V is TRBV4-1, with TRBD1 identical over 9 bases. V was pared by 3 bases and J by 3 bases, with 6 bases of the junction left unmatched. Germline CDR1 is MGHRA and CDR2 is YSYEKL. The CDR3 is 15 residues long. CDR3 residues: CASSQPGQGNYEQYF. DNA for the CDR3: TGCGCCAGCAGCCAGCCGGGACAGGGAAACTACGAGCAGTACTTC.

In its sample, this clonotype is medium-sized. V and J are TRBV7-9 and TRBJ1-6; 8 bases map to TRBD1. CDR3 length: 14 residues. The V segment lost 2 bases and the J segment 8 bases; nucleotides outside the gene matches: 2. Looked up from germline, CDR1 is SEHNR and CDR2 is FQNEAQ (reference sequence). CDR3 in amino acids: CASSLNRGDSPLHF. CDR3 sequence (DNA): TGTGCCAGCAGCTTAAACAGGGGGGATTCACCCCTCCACTTT.

CDR3 DNA sequence: TGTGCCAGCAGTTTATTGGGTCAGACTTATGGCTACACCTTC. This sequence encodes CASSLLGQTYGYTF. V gene TRBV12-3 or TRBV12-4 combines with J gene TRBJ1-2, with D uncertain. Trimming shortened V by 2 bases and J by 5 bases, and 12 bases separated the two germline ends. There are 14 residues in the CDR3.

This clonotype was seen many times. V usage is TRBV20-1 and J usage is TRBJ2-7, with 9 bases that match TRBD1. Germline trimming cut 6 bases from V and 2 bases from J; bases unmatched to any gene: 5. Germline V gene data show CDR1 as DFQATT and CDR2 as SNEGSKA (reference sequence). CDR3 size: 13 residues. This chain's CDR3 is CSAAGQGPYEQYF. In DNA, the CDR3 is TGCAGTGCCGCGGGACAGGGACCCTACGAGCAGTACTTC.

This clonotype is categorized as medium-sized (0.01 to 0.1%). This chain connects TRBV5-6 to TRBJ1-2; a weak D match, TRBD1 (5 bases). The V gene lost 6 bases and the J gene lost 4 bases, with 19 bases spanning the gap. The CDR3 extends over 15 amino acids. Germline loops: CDR1 SGHDT, CDR2 YYEEEE. The CDR3 here is CASNYEQAIPYGYTF. The CDR3 DNA is TGTGCCAGCAATTATGAACAGGCCATCCCCTATGGCTACACCTTC.

This clonotype is categorized as medium-sized (0.01 to 0.1%). This sequence joins TRBV6-2 or TRBV6-3 and TRBJ1-4; 7 bases line up with TRBD1. Germline V gene lookup returns CDR1 MNHEY and CDR2 SVGEGT. CDR3 size: 16 residues. Unmatched junction bases numbered 9, after V lost 2 bases and J lost 6 bases. The CDR3 region has the DNA TGTGCCAGCAGTTACGGGGCCGGGACAGTTGATGAAAAACTGTTTTTT. Amino acids: CASSYGAGTVDEKLFF.

This chain uses TRBV10-1 with TRBJ2-3; no firm D call. The CDR3 totals 12 residues. The V and J ends lost 0 bases and 4 bases respectively, with 2 bases between them. Germline-derived CDR1 and CDR2 are WNHNN and SYGVQD (reference sequence). CDR3 DNA: TGCGCCAGCAGTGAGTCGGCAGATACGCAGTATTTT. Amino acid sequence: CASSESADTQYF.

This clonotype ranks as medium-sized. This chain joins TRBV5-6 and TRBJ2-3; 12 nucleotides line up with TRBD1. This CDR3 contains 19 residues. Looked up from germline, CDR1 is SGHDT and CDR2 is YYEEEE. V gave up 2 bases and J gave up 4 bases; unmatched junction bases: 14. The CDR3 protein is CASSFLRPGQGALSDTQYF. CDR3 nucleotide sequence: TGTGCCAGCAGCTTCCTAAGACCGGGACAGGGGGCATTGTCAGATACGCAGTATTTT. Based on the CDR3 plus reference TRBV5-6 and TRBJ2-3, the full variable domain is DAGVTQSPTHLIKTRGQQVTLRCSPKSGHDTVSWYQQALGQGPQFIFQYYEEEERQRGNFPDRFSGHQFPNYSSELNVNALLLGDSALYLCASSFLRPGQGALSDTQYFGPGTRLTVL.

This clonotype is labeled medium-sized. The chain recombines TRBV20-1 with TRBJ1-2; TRBD1 is a possible D gene (5 bases). Germline-derived CDR1 and CDR2 are DFQATT and SNEGSKA (reference sequence). The ends were cut back, 2 bases at V and 8 bases at J, with 18 bases in the middle. CDR3 size: 14 residues. The CDR3 bases are TGCAGTGCTAGAATTTCGACGGGACCTAAGGGCTACACCTTC. Translating it yields CSARISTGPKGYTF.

The chain links TRBV6-6 to TRBJ2-5, with TRBD2 identical over 12 bases. The V segment lost 7 bases and the J segment 5 bases; nucleotides outside the gene matches: 8. This CDR3 contains 15 residues. The germline gives CDR1 MNHNY, CDR2 SVGAGI (reference sequence). The CDR3 nucleotides are TGTGCCAGCAAGCCTAGCGGGAGGGCCGGGGAGACCCAGTACTTC. This encodes CASKPSGRAGETQYF.

This clonotype is categorized as medium-sized. J is TRBJ1-2 and V is TRBV28; D is uncertain. CDR1 and CDR2 (germline): MDHEN, SYDVKM. This CDR3 has 13 residues. Trimming removed 2 bases at V and 4 bases at J, with 8 bases between. The CDR3 coding sequence is TGTGCCAGCAGTTTAGGGAGCGGCTATGGCTACACCTTC. Translation gives CASSLGSGYGYTF.